This T cell receptor (beta chain) was sequenced during a study of technical replicates of blood from several donors. In germline, CDR1 is KGHSH, CDR2 LQKENI. The CDR3 runs to 14 residues. Trimming removed 3 bases from V and 7 bases from J; junction bases left unmatched: 4. Using immunoSEQ multiplex PCR, the repertoire was profiled, and TCRdb retains in-frame clones only, with some absent. The sample contains 70,000 to 80,000 clones, 91% of which appear only once. This TCR derives from a human donor in good health. Some clones in this sample may be carry-over from other donors' samples. The specimen sequenced was T cells isolated from PBMCs. The V and J genes are TRBV18 and TRBJ1-5; 9 positions match TRBD1. This CDR3 is CASSPGQGRQPQHF. CDR3 DNA sequence: TGTGCCAGCTCACCGGGACAGGGTAGACAGCCCCAGCATTTT.